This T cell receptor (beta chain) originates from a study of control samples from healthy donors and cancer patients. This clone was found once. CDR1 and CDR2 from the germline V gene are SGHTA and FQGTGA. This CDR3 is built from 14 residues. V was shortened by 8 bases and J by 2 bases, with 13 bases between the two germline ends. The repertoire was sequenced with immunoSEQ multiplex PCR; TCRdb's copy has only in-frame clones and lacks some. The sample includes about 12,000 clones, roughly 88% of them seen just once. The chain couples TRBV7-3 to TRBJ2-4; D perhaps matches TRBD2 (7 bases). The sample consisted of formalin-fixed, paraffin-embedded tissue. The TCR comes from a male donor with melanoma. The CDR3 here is CASSQGGSKNIQYF. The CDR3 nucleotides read TGTGCCAGCTCACAGGGAGGGTCCAAAAACATTCAGTACTTC.